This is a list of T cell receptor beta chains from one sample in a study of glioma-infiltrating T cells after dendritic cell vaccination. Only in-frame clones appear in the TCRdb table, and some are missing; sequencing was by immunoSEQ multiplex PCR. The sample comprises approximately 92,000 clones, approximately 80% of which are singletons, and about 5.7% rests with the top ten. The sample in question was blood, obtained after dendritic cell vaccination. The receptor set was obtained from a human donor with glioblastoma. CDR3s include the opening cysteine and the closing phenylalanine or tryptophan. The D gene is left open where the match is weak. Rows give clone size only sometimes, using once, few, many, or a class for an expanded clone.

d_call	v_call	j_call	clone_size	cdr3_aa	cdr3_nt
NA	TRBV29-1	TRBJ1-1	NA	CSVGVGDAEAFF	TGCAGCGTTGGGGTGGGAGACGCTGAAGCTTTCTTT
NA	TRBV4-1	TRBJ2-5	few	CASSQAGPQYF	TGCGCCAGCAGCCAGGCGGGGCCCCAGTACTTC
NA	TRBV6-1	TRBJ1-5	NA	CASSEGVSDQPQHF	TGTGCCAGCAGTGAAGGGGTCAGCGATCAGCCCCAGCATTTT
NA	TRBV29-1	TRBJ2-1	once	CSVVDWRGGHEQFF	TGCAGCGTTGTGGATTGGCGGGGCGGGCATGAGCAGTTCTTC
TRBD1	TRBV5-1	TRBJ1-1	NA	CASSLPDRAPEAFF	TGCGCCAGCAGCCTCCCGGACAGGGCTCCTGAAGCTTTCTTT
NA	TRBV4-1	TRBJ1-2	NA	CASSQDLGRVGYGYTF	TGCGCCAGCAGCCAAGATCTCGGGAGAGTCGGCTATGGCTACACCTTC
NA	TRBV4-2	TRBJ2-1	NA	CASSGGGSEQFF	TGTGCCAGCAGCGGTGGGGGGAGTGAGCAGTTCTTC
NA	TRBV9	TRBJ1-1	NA	CASSEGGMGTEAFF	TGTGCCAGCAGCGAGGGGGGGATGGGCACTGAAGCTTTCTTT
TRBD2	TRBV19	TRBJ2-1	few	CASSKTSGDYNEQFF	TGTGCCAGTAGCAAGACTAGCGGGGATTACAATGAGCAGTTCTTC
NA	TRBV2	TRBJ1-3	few	CASSLGPRNTIYF	TGTGCCAGCAGTCTGGGCCCTCGAAACACCATATATTTT
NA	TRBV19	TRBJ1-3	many	CASSGLPLFYSGNTIYF	TGTGCCAGTAGTGGTCTACCACTCTTTTACTCTGGAAACACCATATATTTT
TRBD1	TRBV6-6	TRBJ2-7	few	CASSPNDGTGYYEQYF	TGTGCCAGCAGCCCTAATGACGGGACAGGGTACTACGAGCAGTACTTC
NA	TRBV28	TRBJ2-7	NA	CASSRDRRVYF	TGTGCCAGCAGTCGAGACCGCCGGGTGTACTTC
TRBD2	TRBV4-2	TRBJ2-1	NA	CASSQVLTSGRISRQNEQFF	TGTGCCAGCAGCCAAGTCTTGACTAGCGGGAGAATCTCCCGACAGAATGAGCAGTTCTTC
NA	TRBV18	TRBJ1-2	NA	CASSPLGEYGYTF	TGTGCCAGCTCACCACTCGGGGAATATGGCTACACCTTC
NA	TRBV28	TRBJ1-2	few	CASSLDTNTDTF	TGTGCCAGCAGTTTAGACACGAATACGGACACCTTC
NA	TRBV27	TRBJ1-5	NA	CASRLRWGRVQPQHF	TGTGCCAGCAGGCTACGATGGGGGCGGGTTCAGCCCCAGCATTTT
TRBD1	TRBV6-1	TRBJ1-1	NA	CASSEELPGQGYVTEAFF	TGTGCCAGCAGTGAAGAACTCCCGGGACAGGGATATGTCACTGAAGCTTTCTTT
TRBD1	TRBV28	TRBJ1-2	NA	CAGKGQGFYGYTF	TGTGCCGGGAAGGGACAGGGGTTCTATGGCTACACCTTC
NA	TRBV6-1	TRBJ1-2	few	CASSVGGSPANYGYTF	TGTGCCAGCAGTGTGGGAGGGTCACCAGCTAACTATGGCTACACCTTC
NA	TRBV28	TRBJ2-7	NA	CASRPPGAPYEQYF	TGTGCCAGCAGGCCTCCGGGAGCCCCCTACGAGCAGTACTTC
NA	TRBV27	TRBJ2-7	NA	CASSNVVDGAYEQYF	TGTGCCAGCAGTAACGTGGTTGACGGAGCCTACGAGCAGTACTTC
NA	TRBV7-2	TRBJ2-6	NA	CASSLTGRVSGANVLTF	TGTGCCAGCAGCTTGACAGGCCGAGTCTCTGGGGCCAACGTCCTGACTTTC
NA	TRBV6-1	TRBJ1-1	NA	CASSEAEEGTEAFF	TGTGCCAGCAGTGAAGCTGAAGAGGGCACTGAAGCTTTCTTT
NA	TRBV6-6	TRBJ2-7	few	CASKIAGTLDYEQYF	TGTGCCAGCAAGATCGCCGGGACTCTGGATTACGAGCAGTACTTC